Listed below are T cell receptor beta chains from one sample, sequenced in a study of cytomegalovirus exposure and HLA in healthy donors. The data were produced by immunoSEQ multiplex PCR, yet TCRdb's version contains in-frame clones alone and is incomplete. The sample consists of tens of thousands of clones, around 80% of them appearing once. The sequenced material came from PBMCs. Receptors originate from a man between 18 and 29 years old in good health and CMV-seronegative. The CDR3 runs from the conserved cysteine through the conserved F or W. The D gene is left open where the match is weak. The listing skips clone size in some rows; elsewhere it reads once, few, many or a size class.

>TRBJ2-1|-|-|TRBV5-5
CASLQSVGIYNEQFF
TGTGCCAGCCTTCAGTCGGTCGGGATTTACAATGAGCAGTTCTTC
>TRBJ2-7|-|TRBD1|TRBV15
CATSRVRGQGEFSYEQYF
TGTGCCACCAGCAGAGTAAGGGGGCAGGGCGAGTTTTCCTACGAGCAGTACTTC
>TRBJ1-1|-|TRBD1|TRBV12-5
CASGPGQGIYPNTEAFF
TGTGCTAGTGGTCCGGGACAGGGCATTTATCCGAACACTGAAGCTTTCTTT
>TRBJ2-7|few|-|TRBV6-5
CASRVAYEQYF
TGTGCCAGCAGAGTAGCCTACGAGCAGTACTTC
>TRBJ2-3|-|TRBD2|TRBV7-9
CASNPSGGTGDTDTQYF
TGTGCCAGCAACCCATCGGGAGGGACGGGGGACACAGATACGCAGTATTTT
>TRBJ2-7|-|-|TRBV30
CAWSVHPEQYF
TGTGCCTGGAGTGTACATCCGGAGCAGTACTTC
>TRBJ2-7|-|TRBD1|TRBV13
CASSFVTGGGEQYF
TGTGCCAGCAGCTTTGTAACAGGGGGCGGCGAGCAGTACTTC
>TRBJ2-3|-|TRBD2|TRBV5-1
CASSFGLAVSTDTQYF
TGCGCCAGCAGCTTCGGACTAGCGGTTAGCACAGATACGCAGTATTTT
>TRBJ1-2|-|-|TRBV29-1
CSVGGAGGDYGYTF
TGCAGCGTTGGTGGAGCCGGAGGGGACTATGGCTACACCTTC
>TRBJ1-5|-|-|TRBV27
CASSLHAANQPQHF
TGTGCCAGCAGTCTTCATGCGGCCAATCAGCCCCAGCATTTT
>TRBJ2-1|once|TRBD2|TRBV5-1
CASSPGLAGAGDEQFF
TGCGCCAGCAGCCCGGGACTAGCGGGAGCTGGGGATGAGCAGTTCTTC
>TRBJ1-1|-|-|TRBV4-3
CASSQDMGGGGTEAFF
TGCGCCAGCAGCCAAGATATGGGGGGTGGTGGGACTGAAGCTTTCTTT
>TRBJ2-7|-|-|TRBV5-1
CASSTGAVTYEQYF
TGCGCCAGCAGCACTGGGGCGGTAACCTACGAGCAGTACTTC
>TRBJ1-2|-|TRBD1|TRBV28
CASSLPGDRGNYGYTF
TGTGCCAGCAGTCTGCCGGGAGACAGGGGGAACTATGGCTACACCTTC
>TRBJ2-7|-|-|TRBV28
CASSPANREQYF
TGTGCCAGCAGTCCCGCCAACCGGGAGCAGTACTTC
>TRBJ2-1|-|-|TRBV4-1
CASSQGLRLTPSSYNEQFF
TGCGCCAGCAGCCAGGGACTCCGGCTTACACCCTCCTCCTACAATGAGCAGTTCTTC
>TRBJ1-1|few|-|TRBV20-1
CSASGQATFF
TGCAGTGCTAGTGGGCAGGCAACTTTCTTT
>TRBJ2-2|-|-|TRBV7-7
CASSSRVRGNTGELFF
TGTGCTAGCAGCTCCAGGGTCAGAGGGAACACCGGGGAGCTGTTTTTT
>TRBJ1-6|-|TRBD1|TRBV30
CAWSGQGLHF
TGTGCCTGGTCGGGACAGGGACTCCACTTT
>TRBJ2-1|-|-|TRBV27
CASSLNGVSYNEQFF
TGTGCCAGCAGTTTGAACGGGGTCTCCTACAATGAGCAGTTCTTC
>TRBJ2-7|-|TRBD1|TRBV6-6
CASQDRLSSYEQYF
TGTGCCAGCCAGGACAGGTTGAGCTCCTACGAGCAGTACTTC
>TRBJ1-6|once|TRBD1|TRBV7-3
CASSPNGQGANSPLHF
TGTGCCAGCAGCCCTAATGGACAGGGGGCAAATTCACCCCTCCACTTT
>TRBJ1-1|-|-|TRBV10-3
CAIDRGKYTEAFF
TGTGCCATCGATAGAGGGAAATACACTGAAGCTTTCTTT
>TRBJ1-1|few|TRBD1|TRBV30
CAWRRPGQDTEAFF
TGTGCCTGGAGACGACCGGGACAGGATACTGAAGCTTTCTTT
>TRBJ2-7|-|TRBD2|TRBV7-3
CASSKAGGSLYEQYF
TGTGCCAGCAGCAAAGCGGGGGGGTCCCTCTACGAGCAGTACTTC
>TRBJ1-5|once|TRBD1|TRBV19
CASSAVQGALGTPPQHF
TGTGCCAGTAGTGCCGTCCAGGGGGCGCTGGGGACTCCGCCCCAGCATTTT
>TRBJ2-1|-|TRBD2|TRBV27
CASSSLLAGGPNEQFF
TGTGCCAGCAGTAGCCTTCTAGCGGGAGGGCCCAATGAGCAGTTCTTC
>TRBJ2-1|-|-|TRBV7-9
CASSLGHPTLYNEQFF
TGTGCCAGCAGCTTAGGTCATCCAACTCTCTACAATGAGCAGTTCTTC
>TRBJ2-7|few|-|TRBV19
CASSQGSGLEQYF
TGTGCCAGTAGTCAGGGGAGTGGGTTGGAGCAGTACTTC
>TRBJ2-2|-|TRBD2|TRBV2
CASKRLAGVTGELFF
TGTGCCAGCAAAAGACTAGCGGGAGTTACCGGGGAGCTGTTTTTT
>TRBJ2-1|few|-|TRBV9
CASSAAGHLLDEQFF
TGTGCCAGCAGCGCAGCGGGACACCTCTTAGATGAGCAGTTCTTC
>TRBJ1-1|-|TRBD1|TRBV5-1
CASSLFQGGPEAFF
TGCGCCAGCAGCTTGTTCCAGGGGGGACCTGAAGCTTTCTTT
>TRBJ2-7|few|TRBD1|TRBV30
CAWSVGTGAYEQYF
TGTGCCTGGAGTGTCGGGACAGGAGCCTACGAGCAGTACTTC
>TRBJ2-1|-|-|TRBV19
CASSLPSMYNEQFF
TGTGCCAGTAGTTTACCTAGCATGTACAATGAGCAGTTCTTC
>TRBJ2-5|-|TRBD2|TRBV7-2
CASSPRTSTSAETQYF
TGTGCCAGCAGCCCGCGGACTAGCACCTCAGCAGAGACCCAGTACTTC
>TRBJ2-1|-|TRBD2|TRBV19
CASRLSGGMAEQFF
TGTGCCAGCAGACTTTCGGGGGGTATGGCTGAGCAGTTCTTC
>TRBJ1-6|-|-|TRBV4-2
CASSPTSAATYSPLHF
TGTGCCAGCAGCCCCACATCAGCGGCTACCTACTCACCCCTCCACTTT
>TRBJ2-1|-|-|TRBV5-1
CASSLVDTGYNEQFF
TGCGCCAGCAGCTTGGTAGATACAGGCTACAATGAGCAGTTCTTC
>TRBJ2-3|-|TRBD1|TRBV27
CASSSDRGTSTQYF
TGTGCCAGCAGTTCGGACAGGGGGACAAGTACGCAGTATTTT
>TRBJ2-7|-|TRBD1|TRBV28
CASGIGQVYSYEQYF
TGTGCCAGCGGGATCGGACAGGTCTACTCCTACGAGCAGTACTTC
>TRBJ2-7|once|-|TRBV5-1
CASSLAGGAGGYEQYF
TGCGCCAGCAGCTTGGCCGGGGGGGCAGGGGGCTACGAGCAGTACTTC
>TRBJ1-6|-|TRBD1|TRBV10-1
CASTWTGYLHF
TGCGCCAGCACTTGGACAGGGTACCTCCACTTT
>TRBJ1-2|-|-|TRBV10-3
CAISEEGGGYGYTF
TGTGCCATCAGTGAGGAGGGGGGGGGCTATGGCTACACCTTC
>TRBJ2-7|-|-|TRBV6-1
CASPMDNSYEQYF
TGTGCCAGCCCAATGGACAACTCCTACGAGCAGTACTTC
>TRBJ2-7|once|TRBD2|TRBV19
CASSIDTGRAPNYEQYF
TGTGCCAGTAGTATAGATACCGGGAGGGCACCCAACTACGAGCAGTACTTC
>TRBJ1-1|-|TRBD1|TRBV7-9
CASSSPGTGGFEAFF
TGTGCCAGCAGCAGCCCCGGGACAGGAGGATTTGAAGCTTTCTTT
>TRBJ2-2|-|-|TRBV7-3
CASSLGQMNTGELFF
TGTGCCAGCAGCTTAGGACAGATGAACACCGGGGAGCTGTTTTTT
>TRBJ2-3|-|TRBD2|TRBV5-4
CASSSGTSGSGPDTQYF
TGTGCCAGCAGCTCTGGGACTAGCGGGAGTGGCCCAGATACGCAGTATTTT
>TRBJ2-7|-|TRBD1|TRBV5-4
CASSPGQGRYEQYF
TGTGCCAGCAGCCCGGGACAGGGTAGGTACGAGCAGTACTTC
>TRBJ1-1|-|-|TRBV5-1
CASSLGQQLNEAFF
TGCGCCAGCAGCTTGGGACAGCAATTGAATGAAGCTTTCTTT
>TRBJ1-2|-|-|TRBV29-1
CSVSRDYGHTF
TGCAGCGTTTCCAGGGACTATGGCCACACCTTC
>TRBJ1-5|-|-|TRBV18
CASSQNHRDQPQHF
TGTGCCAGCTCACAGAACCACAGGGATCAGCCCCAGCATTTT
>TRBJ2-5|-|-|TRBV14
CASSQERQVTQYF
TGTGCCAGCAGCCAAGAACGGCAGGTAACCCAGTACTTC